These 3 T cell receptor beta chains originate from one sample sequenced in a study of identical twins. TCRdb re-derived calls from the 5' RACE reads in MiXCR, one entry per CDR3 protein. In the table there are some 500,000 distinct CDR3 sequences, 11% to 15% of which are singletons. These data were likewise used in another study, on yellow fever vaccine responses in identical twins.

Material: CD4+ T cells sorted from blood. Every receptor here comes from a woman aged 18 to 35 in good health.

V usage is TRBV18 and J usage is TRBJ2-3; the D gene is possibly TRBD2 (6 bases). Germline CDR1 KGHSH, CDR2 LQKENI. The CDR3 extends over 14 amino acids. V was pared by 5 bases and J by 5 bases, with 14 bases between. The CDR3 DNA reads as TGTGCCAGCTCAACAACGGGACTTGAAGATACGCAGTATTTT. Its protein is CASSTTGLEDTQYF.

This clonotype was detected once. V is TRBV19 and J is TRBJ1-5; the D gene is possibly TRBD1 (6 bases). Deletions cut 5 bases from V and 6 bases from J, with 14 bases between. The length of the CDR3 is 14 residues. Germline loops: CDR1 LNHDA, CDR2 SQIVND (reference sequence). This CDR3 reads CASSPQGRGQPQHF. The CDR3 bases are TGTGCCAGTAGTCCACAGGGAAGAGGTCAGCCCCAGCATTTT.

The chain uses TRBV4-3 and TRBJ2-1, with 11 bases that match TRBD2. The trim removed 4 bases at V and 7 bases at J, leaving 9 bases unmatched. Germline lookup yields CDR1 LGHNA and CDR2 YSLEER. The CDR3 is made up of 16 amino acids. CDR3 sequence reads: CASSPTGLAVGNEQFF. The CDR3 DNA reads TGCGCCAGCAGCCCAACGGGACTAGCGGTAGGGAATGAGCAGTTCTTC.